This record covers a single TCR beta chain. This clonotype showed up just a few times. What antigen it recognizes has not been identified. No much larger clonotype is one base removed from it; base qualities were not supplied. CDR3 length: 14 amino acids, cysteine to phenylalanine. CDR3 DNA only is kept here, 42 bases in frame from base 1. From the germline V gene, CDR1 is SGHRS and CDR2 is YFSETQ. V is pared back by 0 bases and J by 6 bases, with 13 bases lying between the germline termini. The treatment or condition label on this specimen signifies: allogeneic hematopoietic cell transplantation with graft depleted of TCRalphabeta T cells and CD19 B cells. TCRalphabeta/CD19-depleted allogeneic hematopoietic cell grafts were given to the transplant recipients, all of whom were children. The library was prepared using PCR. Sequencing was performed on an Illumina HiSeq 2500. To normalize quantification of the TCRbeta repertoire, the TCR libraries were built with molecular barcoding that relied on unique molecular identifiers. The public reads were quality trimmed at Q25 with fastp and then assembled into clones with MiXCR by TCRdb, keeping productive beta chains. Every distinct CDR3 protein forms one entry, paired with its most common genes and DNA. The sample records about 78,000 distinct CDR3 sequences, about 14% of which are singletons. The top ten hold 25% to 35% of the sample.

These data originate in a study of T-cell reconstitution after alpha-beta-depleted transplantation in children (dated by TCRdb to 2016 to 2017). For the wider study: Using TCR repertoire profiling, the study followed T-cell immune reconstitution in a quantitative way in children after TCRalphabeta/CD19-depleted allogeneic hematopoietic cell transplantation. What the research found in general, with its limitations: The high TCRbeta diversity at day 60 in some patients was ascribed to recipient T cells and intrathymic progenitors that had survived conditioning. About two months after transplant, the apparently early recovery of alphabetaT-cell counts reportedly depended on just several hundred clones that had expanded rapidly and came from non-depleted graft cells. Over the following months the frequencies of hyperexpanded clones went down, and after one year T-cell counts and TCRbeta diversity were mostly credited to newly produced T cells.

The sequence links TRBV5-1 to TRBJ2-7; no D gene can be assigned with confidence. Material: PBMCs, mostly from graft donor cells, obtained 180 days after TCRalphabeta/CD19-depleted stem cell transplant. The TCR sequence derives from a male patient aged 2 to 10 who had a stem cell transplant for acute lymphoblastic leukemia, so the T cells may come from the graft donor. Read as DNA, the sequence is TGCGCCAGCAGCTTGGCAGGCAGGTTGATCGAGCAGTACTTC. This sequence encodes CASSLAGRLIEQYF.